This T cell receptor (beta chain) comes out of a study of somatic mutations in cytotoxic T cells in rheumatoid arthritis. Study context: Sorted by flow to nearly 100% purity were some V beta antibody-stained T-cell populations, including V beta1+ cells sequenced for TCRB.

TCRdb's copy holds only in-frame clones and misses some; the assay was immunoSEQ multiplex PCR. The repertoire holds around 15,000 clones, with 60% to 75% as singletons. Sample: CD8+ T cells sorted from blood. The receptor was isolated from an adult with rheumatoid arthritis.

In DNA form, the CDR3 reads TGTGCCAGCAGCCAGGGATCGAACTACGAGCAGTACTTC. This gives the protein CASSQGSNYEQYF. The rearrangement uses TRBV7-9 and TRBJ2-7; tentatively, D is TRBD1 (5 bases). CDR3 length: 13 residues. Trimming took off 5 bases at V and 3 bases at J, with 11 bases between the two ends. Per germline, CDR1 SEHNR and CDR2 FQNEAQ (reference sequence).